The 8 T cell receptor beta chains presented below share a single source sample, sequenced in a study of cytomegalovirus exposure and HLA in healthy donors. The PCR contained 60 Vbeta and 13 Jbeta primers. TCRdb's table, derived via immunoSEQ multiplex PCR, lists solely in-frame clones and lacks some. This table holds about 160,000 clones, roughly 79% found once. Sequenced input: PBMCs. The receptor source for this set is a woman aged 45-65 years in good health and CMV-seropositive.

The CDR3 DNA follows: TGTGCCAGCAGCGCACAGGGGGCGTCAGATACGCAGTATTTT. This gives the protein CASSAQGASDTQYF. V and J are TRBV5-4 and TRBJ2-3, with TRBD1 matching over 9 bases. The ends lost 4 bases at V and 4 bases at J; junction bases unmatched: 4. The CDR3 sequence is 14 residues long. The V gene's germline CDR1 is SGHNT and CDR2 YYREEE (reference sequence).

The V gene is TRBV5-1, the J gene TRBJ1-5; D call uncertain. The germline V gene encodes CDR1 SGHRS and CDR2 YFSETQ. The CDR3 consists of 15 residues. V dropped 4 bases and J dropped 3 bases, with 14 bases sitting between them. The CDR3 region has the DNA TGCGCCAGCAGCCCGCTTTCAGGCGCCAATCAGCCCCAGCATTTT. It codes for CASSPLSGANQPQHF.

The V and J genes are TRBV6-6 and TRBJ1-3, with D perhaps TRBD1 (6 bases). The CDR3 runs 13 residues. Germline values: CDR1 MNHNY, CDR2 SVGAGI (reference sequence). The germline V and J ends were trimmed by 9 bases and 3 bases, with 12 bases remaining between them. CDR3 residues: CARLYRVGNTIYF. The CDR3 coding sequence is TGTGCCAGGCTATACAGGGTTGGAAACACCATATATTTT.

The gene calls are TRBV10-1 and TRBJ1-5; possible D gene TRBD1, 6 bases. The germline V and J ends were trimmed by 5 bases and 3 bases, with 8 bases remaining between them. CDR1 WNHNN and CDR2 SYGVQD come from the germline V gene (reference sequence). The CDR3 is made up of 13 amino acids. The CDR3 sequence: CASSQGINQPQHF. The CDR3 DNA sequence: TGCGCCAGCAGTCAGGGGATCAATCAGCCCCAGCATTTT.

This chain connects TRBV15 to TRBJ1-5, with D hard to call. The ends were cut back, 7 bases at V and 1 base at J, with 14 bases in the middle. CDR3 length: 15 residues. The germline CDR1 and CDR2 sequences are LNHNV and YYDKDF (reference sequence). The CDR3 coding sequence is TGTGCCACCACCATAGAGCCCCGGAGCAATCAGCCCCAGCATTTT. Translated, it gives CATTIEPRSNQPQHF.

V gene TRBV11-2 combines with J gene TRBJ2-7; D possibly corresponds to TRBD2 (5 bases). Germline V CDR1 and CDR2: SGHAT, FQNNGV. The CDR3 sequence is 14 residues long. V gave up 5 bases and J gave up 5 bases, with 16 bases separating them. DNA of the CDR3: TGTGCCAGCAGCCCCGCCGGGATTATCGACGAGCAGTACTTC. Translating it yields CASSPAGIIDEQYF.

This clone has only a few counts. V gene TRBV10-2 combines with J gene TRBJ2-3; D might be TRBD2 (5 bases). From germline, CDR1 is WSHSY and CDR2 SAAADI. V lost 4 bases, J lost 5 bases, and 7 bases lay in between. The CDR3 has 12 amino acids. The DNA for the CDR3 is TGCGCCAGCAGTGGAGGGAGAGATACGCAGTATTTT. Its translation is CASSGGRDTQYF.

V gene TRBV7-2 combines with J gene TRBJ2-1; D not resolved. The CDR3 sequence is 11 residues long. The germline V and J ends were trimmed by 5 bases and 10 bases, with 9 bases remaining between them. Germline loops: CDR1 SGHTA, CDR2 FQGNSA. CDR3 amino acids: CASSPGWEQFF. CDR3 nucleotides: TGTGCCAGCAGCCCCGGGTGGGAGCAGTTCTTC.